This T cell receptor (beta chain) was documented in a study of control samples from healthy donors and cancer patients. In germline, CDR1 is SNHLY, CDR2 FYNNEI. V dropped 8 bases and J dropped 5 bases, with 18 bases sitting between them. This CDR3 comprises 14 residues. Data came from immunoSEQ multiplex PCR; TCRdb stores just in-frame clones and leaves some out. In the table there are under 80,000 clones, less than 95% of which are singletons. The TCR comes from a woman aged 40 to 50 in good health. Material for sequencing was blood. The chain is built from TRBV2 and TRBJ1-1; TRBD1 is a possible D gene (6 bases). In DNA, the CDR3 is TGTGCCAGCGGACCACCAGGGGTTGGTACTGAAGCTTTCTTT. Its protein product is CASGPPGVGTEAFF.